Listed below are T cell receptor beta chains from one sample, sequenced in a study of blood T cell repertoires in COVID-19. Profiling relied on immunoSEQ multiplex PCR, and the TCRdb table lists in-frame clones only, not all of them. The sample lists 45,000 to 65,000 clones, more than 85% occurring once. The sequenced material came from peripheral blood. Source of these receptors: a man older than 75 in a cohort sampled during active COVID-19. CDR3s leave out the opening cysteine and the closing phenylalanine or tryptophan. The order of the fields is clone size, CDR3 length, V gene, CDR3 protein. Clone size is shown for a subset of rows, as once, few, many or a class of expanded clone.

clone_size: .
cdr3_length: 12
v_call: TRBV2
cdr3_aa: ASTAGGSTGELF

clone_size: .
cdr3_length: 11
v_call: TRBV5-8
cdr3_aa: ASSAQANTEAF

clone_size: once
cdr3_length: 11
v_call: TRBV6-1
cdr3_aa: ASSERSNQPQH

clone_size: .
cdr3_length: 14
v_call: TRBV19
cdr3_aa: ASSIDLSGAAGGYT

clone_size: once
cdr3_length: 13
v_call: TRBV14
cdr3_aa: ASSQDLIPGGGYT

clone_size: .
cdr3_length: 13
v_call: TRBV30
cdr3_aa: AWSSPGQRNTEAF

clone_size: .
cdr3_length: 12
v_call: TRBV2
cdr3_aa: ASSEGTGNEKLF

clone_size: .
cdr3_length: 13
v_call: TRBV3-1/TRBV3-2
cdr3_aa: ASSPWTGETGELF

clone_size: .
cdr3_length: 13
v_call: TRBV5-1
cdr3_aa: ASSLSAGPEEKAF

clone_size: .
cdr3_length: 13
v_call: TRBV18
cdr3_aa: ASSPPGAPYNEQF

clone_size: .
cdr3_length: 13
v_call: TRBV5-1
cdr3_aa: ASSLRSDSYNEQF

clone_size: .
cdr3_length: 16
v_call: TRBV6-2/TRBV6-3
cdr3_aa: ASSSSGLAGASYNEQF

clone_size: .
cdr3_length: 14
v_call: TRBV9
cdr3_aa: ASSPGTSGGTDTQY

clone_size: few
cdr3_length: 14
v_call: TRBV9
cdr3_aa: ASSAMAGVTNEKLF

clone_size: .
cdr3_length: 14
v_call: TRBV19
cdr3_aa: ASTNRGSNSNQPQH

clone_size: .
cdr3_length: 17
v_call: TRBV9
cdr3_aa: ASSFPGTSGSLGTGELF

clone_size: .
cdr3_length: 14
v_call: TRBV14
cdr3_aa: ASSPGLAGELDEQF

clone_size: .
cdr3_length: 13
v_call: TRBV27
cdr3_aa: ASSQTTSGTNEQF

clone_size: .
cdr3_length: 11
v_call: TRBV6-2/TRBV6-3
cdr3_aa: ASSFSGETEAF

clone_size: .
cdr3_length: 14
v_call: TRBV7-6
cdr3_aa: ASSLAWRGRYNEQF

clone_size: .
cdr3_length: 13
v_call: TRBV6-5
cdr3_aa: ASSFRTGKYNEQF

clone_size: .
cdr3_length: 13
v_call: TRBV2
cdr3_aa: ASSDTSGGAETQY

clone_size: .
cdr3_length: 12
v_call: TRBV5-8
cdr3_aa: ASSLVQGGQPQH